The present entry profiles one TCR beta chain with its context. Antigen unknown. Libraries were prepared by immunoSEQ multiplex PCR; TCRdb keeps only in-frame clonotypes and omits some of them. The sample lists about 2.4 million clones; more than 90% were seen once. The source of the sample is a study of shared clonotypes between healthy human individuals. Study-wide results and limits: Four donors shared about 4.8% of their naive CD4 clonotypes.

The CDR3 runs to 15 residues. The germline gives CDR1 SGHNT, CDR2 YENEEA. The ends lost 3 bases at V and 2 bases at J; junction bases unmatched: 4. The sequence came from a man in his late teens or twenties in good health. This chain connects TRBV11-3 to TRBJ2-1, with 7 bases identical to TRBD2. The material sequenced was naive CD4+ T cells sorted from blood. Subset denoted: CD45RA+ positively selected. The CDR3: CASSLSGAAYNEQFF. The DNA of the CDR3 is TGTGCCAGCAGCTTGAGCGGGGCTGCCTACAATGAGCAGTTCTTC.